This T cell receptor (beta chain) is from a study of cytomegalovirus exposure and HLA in healthy donors (dated by TCRdb to 2016 to 2017). Looking at the study overall: A later analysis indicated that the 95 to 150 validation repertoires were generated on the platform also employed for the 650 to 850 repertoires of the first cohort. The aim of the study was to test whether cataloging public T cell receptors could identify signatures of past pathogen exposure. In addition to the first cohort of 650 to 800 subjects, a separate validation cohort of 130 or so different subjects was used. High-throughput TCR immunosequencing, statistical association of individual TCRs with disease status, and machine learning were combined to predict cytomegalovirus infection status.

V is shortened by 5 bases, J by 5 bases, and the region joining them spans 12 bases. The germline V gene yields SNHLY for CDR1 and FYNNEI for CDR2. Measured from the cysteine to the phenylalanine, the CDR3 is 14 residues long. CDR3 DNA only is kept here, 42 bases in frame from base 1. Donors formed part of the validation cohort, which comprised some 120 subjects and was distinct from the first cohort of 550 to 850 subjects. The library was obtained by the immunoSEQ multiplex PCR assay. The published analysis was carried out like this. A statistical classification framework was built to diagnose cytomegalovirus status from the catalog of TCR beta chain sequences. The immuneACCESS repertoire file appears here via TCRdb, limited to in-frame rearrangements. These files lack a portion of the clones; in checked studies, under half of the deficit traces to unresolved V genes, and the cause of the others is not known. D and trimming were read from the DNA, whereas the V and J calls and clone size are those reported in that table. This sample comprises more than 250,000 clones, about 92% of them detected only once. Under 4% of the sample is in the top ten clones.

As to this clone: No cognate antigen has been identified for it. The input lacks base qualities; no much larger clone sits a single base away.

What the research found in general, with its limitations: The validation cohort had no HLA typing available for a later analysis, so co-occurrence within that cohort was assessed over all 120 or so repertoires. Cytomegalovirus status was reported to be diagnosed by the classifier with high specificity and sensitivity in both the original and validation cohorts. In vitro tests confirmed that a few of the cytomegalovirus-associated TCR beta chains recognize cytomegalovirus antigens. Subsequent analysis determined that TCRs grouped into clusters in the first cohort also showed a tendency toward co-occurrence across the 120 validation repertoires, and 94% of cluster scores exceeded 0. It was suggested by the authors that the approach could potentially be generalized to other disease states and immunological phenotypes. The study listed 150 to 200 TCR beta chains as associated with cytomegalovirus. Across donors, most TCR sequences were observed very rarely, whereas some public TCRs were present in many individuals.

The sequence links TRBV2 to TRBJ2-2; a tentative D call is TRBD1 (6 bases match). The sequenced sample consisted of PBMCs. The TCR comes from a woman in her twenties or thirties in good health and CMV-seronegative. Here the CDR3 is given as CASSMGARTGELFF. In nucleotide form, the sequence is TGTGCCAGCAGTATGGGGGCGAGGACCGGGGAGCTGTTTTTT.